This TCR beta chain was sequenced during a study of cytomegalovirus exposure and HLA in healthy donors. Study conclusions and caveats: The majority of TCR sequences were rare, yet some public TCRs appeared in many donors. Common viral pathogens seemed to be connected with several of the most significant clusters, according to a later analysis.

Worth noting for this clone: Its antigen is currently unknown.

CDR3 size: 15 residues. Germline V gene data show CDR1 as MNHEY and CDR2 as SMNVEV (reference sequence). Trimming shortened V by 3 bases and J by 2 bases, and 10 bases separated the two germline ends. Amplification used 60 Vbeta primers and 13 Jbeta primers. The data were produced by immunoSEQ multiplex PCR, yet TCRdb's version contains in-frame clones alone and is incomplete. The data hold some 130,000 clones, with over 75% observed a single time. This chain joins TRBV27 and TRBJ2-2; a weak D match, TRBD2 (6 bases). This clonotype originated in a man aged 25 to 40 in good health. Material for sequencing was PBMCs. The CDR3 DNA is TGTGCCAGCAGTTTTCTCGGGAGAAACACCGGGGAGCTGTTTTTT. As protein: CASSFLGRNTGELFF.